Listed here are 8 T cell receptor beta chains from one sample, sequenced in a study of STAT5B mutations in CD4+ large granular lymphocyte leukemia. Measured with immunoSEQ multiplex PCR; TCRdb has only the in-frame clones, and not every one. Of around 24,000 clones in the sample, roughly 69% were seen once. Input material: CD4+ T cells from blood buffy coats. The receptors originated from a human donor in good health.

CDR3 DNA: TGTGCCAGCAGCTCGGGGGAAAATCAGCCCCAGCATTTT. It codes for CASSSGENQPQHF. The chain is built from TRBV11-2 and TRBJ1-5, with D tentatively TRBD1 (5 bases). The CDR3 runs to 13 residues. The germline V gene encodes CDR1 SGHAT and CDR2 FQNNGV. Deletions cut 4 bases from V and 4 bases from J, with 8 bases between.

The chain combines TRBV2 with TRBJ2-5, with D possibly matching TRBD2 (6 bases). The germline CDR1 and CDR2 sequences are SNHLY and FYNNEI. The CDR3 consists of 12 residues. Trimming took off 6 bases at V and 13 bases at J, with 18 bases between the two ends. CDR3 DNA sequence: TGTGCCAGCAGCCTGACCGGGAGAGCCGGGTACTTC. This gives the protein CASSLTGRAGYF.

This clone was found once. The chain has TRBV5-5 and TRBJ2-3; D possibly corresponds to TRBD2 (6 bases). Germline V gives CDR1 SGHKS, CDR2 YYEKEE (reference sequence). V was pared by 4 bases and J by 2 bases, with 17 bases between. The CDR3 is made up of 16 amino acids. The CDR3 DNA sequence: TGTGCCAGCAGCACCGGTTTAGCGGCATCCACAGATACGCAGTATTTT. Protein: CASSTGLAASTDTQYF.

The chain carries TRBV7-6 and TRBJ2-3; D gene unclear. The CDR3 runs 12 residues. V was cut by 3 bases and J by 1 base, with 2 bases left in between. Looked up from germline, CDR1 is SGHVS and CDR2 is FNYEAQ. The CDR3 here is CASSFGTDTQYF. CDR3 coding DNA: TGTGCCAGCAGCTTTGGCACAGATACGCAGTATTTT.

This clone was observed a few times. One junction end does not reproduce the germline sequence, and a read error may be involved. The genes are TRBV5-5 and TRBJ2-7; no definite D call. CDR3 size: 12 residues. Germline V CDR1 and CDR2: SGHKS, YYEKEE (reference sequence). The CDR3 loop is CASSLERAAARF. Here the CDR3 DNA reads TGTGCCAGCAGCTTGGAACGGGCAGCCGCCCGCTTC.

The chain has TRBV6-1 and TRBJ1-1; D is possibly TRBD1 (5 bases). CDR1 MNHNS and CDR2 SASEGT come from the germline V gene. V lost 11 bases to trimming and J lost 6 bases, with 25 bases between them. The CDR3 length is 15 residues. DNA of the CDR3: TGTGCCCTCAAGGGAGTCCCAGGGCTGGTCCCTGAAGCTTTCTTT. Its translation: CALKGVPGLVPEAFF.

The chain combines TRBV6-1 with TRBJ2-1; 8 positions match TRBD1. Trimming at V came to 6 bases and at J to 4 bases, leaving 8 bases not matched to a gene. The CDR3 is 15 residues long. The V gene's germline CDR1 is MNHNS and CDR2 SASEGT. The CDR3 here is CASRAGTGTYNEQFF. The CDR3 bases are TGTGCCAGCAGGGCCGGGACAGGAACATACAATGAGCAGTTCTTC.

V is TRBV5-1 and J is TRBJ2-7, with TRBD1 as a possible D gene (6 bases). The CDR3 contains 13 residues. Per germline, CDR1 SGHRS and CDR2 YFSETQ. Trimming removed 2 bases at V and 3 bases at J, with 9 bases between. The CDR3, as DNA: TGCGCCAGCAGCTTCCCAGGGGACTACGAGCAGTACTTC. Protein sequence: CASSFPGDYEQYF.